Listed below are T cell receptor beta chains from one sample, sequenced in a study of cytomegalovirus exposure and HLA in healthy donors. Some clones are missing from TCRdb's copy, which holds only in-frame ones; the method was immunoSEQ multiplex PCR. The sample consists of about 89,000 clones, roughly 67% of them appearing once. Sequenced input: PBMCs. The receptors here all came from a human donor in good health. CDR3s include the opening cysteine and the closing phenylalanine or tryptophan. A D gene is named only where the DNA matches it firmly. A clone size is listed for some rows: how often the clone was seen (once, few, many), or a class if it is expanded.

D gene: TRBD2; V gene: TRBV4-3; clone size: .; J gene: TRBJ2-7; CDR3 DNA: TGCGCCAGCAGCCAAAAAGGGGCTAGCGGGGCCCGCCCCACCCCCTACGAGCAGTACTTC; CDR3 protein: CASSQKGASGARPTPYEQYF
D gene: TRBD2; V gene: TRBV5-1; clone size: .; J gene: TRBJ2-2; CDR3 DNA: TGCGCCAGCAGCTTGGATTCGCGGGGGGCGAACACCGGGGAGCTGTTTTTT; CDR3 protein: CASSLDSRGANTGELFF
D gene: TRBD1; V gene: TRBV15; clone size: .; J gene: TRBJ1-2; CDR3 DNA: TGTGCCACCAGCAGAGCAATAGAGGGACAGGGGTCCCGCGGCTACACCTTC; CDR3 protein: CATSRAIEGQGSRGYTF
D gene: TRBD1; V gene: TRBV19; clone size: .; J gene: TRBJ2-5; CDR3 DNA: TGTGCCAGTGGATGGACAGGGGGCGCGTCGGAGACCCAGTACTTC; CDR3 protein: CASGWTGGASETQYF
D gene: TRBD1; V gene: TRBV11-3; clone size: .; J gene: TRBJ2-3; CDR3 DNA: TGTGCCAGCAGCCCTCCTCGTATCGGACAGGGCATAGATACGCAGTATTTT; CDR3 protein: CASSPPRIGQGIDTQYF
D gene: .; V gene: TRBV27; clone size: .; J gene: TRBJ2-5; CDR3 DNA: TGTGCCAGCAGTTTAACCAACAAAAAGTACCAAGAGACCCAGTACTTC; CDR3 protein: CASSLTNKKYQETQYF
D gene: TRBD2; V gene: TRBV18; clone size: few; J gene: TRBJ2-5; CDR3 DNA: TGTGCCAGCTCACCCTCTGGCGGGGGGCGGAATGGAAGAGAGACCCAGTACTTC; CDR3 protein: CASSPSGGGRNGRETQYF
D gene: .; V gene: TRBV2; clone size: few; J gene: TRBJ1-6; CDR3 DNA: TGTGCCAGCAGTCAACCGGGAGTTTCACCCCTCCACTTT; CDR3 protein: CASSQPGVSPLHF
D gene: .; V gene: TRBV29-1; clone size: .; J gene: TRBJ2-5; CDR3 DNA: TGCAGCGCTCGTTCAGAGACCCAGTACTTC; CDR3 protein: CSARSETQYF
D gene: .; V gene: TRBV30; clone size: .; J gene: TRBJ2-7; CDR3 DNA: TGTGCCTGGAGTGCTACAGGGATTTACGAGCAGTACTTC; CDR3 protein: CAWSATGIYEQYF
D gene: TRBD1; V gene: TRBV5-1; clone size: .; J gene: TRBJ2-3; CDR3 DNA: TGCGCCAGCAGCGCCGACAGGGAATATACGCAGTATTTT; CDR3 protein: CASSADREYTQYF
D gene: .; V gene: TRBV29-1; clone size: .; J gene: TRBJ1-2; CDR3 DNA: TGCAGCGTTGAAATGTCAGGGCCACTCTATGGCTACACCTTC; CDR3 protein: CSVEMSGPLYGYTF
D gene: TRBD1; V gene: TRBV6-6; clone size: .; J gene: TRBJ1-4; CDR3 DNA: TGTGCCAGCAGTCCCGGGACAGGGCTGTTTTTT; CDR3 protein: CASSPGTGLFF
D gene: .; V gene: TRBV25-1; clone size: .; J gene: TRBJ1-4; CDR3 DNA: TGTGCCAGCAGACCGGGGTACGAAAAACTGTTTTTT; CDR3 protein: CASRPGYEKLFF
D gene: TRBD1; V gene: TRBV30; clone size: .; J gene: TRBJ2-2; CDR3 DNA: TGTGCCTGGGCCGGGACAGGGGCCACCGGGGAGCTGTTTTTT; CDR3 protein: CAWAGTGATGELFF
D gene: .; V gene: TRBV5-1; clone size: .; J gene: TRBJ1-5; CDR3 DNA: TGCGCCAGCAGCTTGGGGTCCGGTTACAATCAGCCCCAGCATTTT; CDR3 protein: CASSLGSGYNQPQHF
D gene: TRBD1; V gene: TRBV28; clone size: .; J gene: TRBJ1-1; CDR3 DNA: TGTGCCAGCAGTTTGAGACAGGGAGGATACACTGAAGCTTTCTTT; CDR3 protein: CASSLRQGGYTEAFF
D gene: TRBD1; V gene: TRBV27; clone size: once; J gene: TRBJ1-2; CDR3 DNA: TGTGCCAGCAGTAAAAATACAGGGGGCGGATACTATGGCTACACCTTC; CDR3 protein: CASSKNTGGGYYGYTF
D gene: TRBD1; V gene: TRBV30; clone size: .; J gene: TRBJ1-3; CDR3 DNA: TGTGCCTGGATGACAGGGACGGCTGGAAACACCATATATTTT; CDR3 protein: CAWMTGTAGNTIYF
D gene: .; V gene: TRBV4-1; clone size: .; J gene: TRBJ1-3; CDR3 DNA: TGCGCCAGCAGCCAAAGTTTAGGGCAGGGGATGGACACCATATATTTT; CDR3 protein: CASSQSLGQGMDTIYF
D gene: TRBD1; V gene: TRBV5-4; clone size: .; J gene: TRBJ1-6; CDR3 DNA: TGTGCCAGCAGCAGGGGACAGGGGGAAGGCGGGTCACCCCTCCACTTT; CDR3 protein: CASSRGQGEGGSPLHF
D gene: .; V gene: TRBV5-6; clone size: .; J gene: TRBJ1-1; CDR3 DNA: TGTGCCAGCAGCTTTTCGGCAGGCTTGAACACTGAAGCTTTCTTT; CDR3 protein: CASSFSAGLNTEAFF
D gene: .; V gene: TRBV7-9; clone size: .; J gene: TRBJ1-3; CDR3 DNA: TGTGCCAGCAGCCTCACGGGACGGGGGGTAAACACCATATATTTT; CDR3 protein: CASSLTGRGVNTIYF
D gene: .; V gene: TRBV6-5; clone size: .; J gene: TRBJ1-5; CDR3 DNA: TGTGCCAGCAGTAGGGCAGGGAATCAGCCCCAGCATTTT; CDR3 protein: CASSRAGNQPQHF
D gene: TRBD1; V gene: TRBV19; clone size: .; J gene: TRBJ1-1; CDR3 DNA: TGTGCCAGCCAGGGACAGGGGAACACTGAAGCTTTCTTT; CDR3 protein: CASQGQGNTEAFF
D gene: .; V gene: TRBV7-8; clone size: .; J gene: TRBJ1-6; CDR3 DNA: TGTGCCAGCAGCCGGGGGGTGGGCAATTCACCCCTCCACTTT; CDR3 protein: CASSRGVGNSPLHF
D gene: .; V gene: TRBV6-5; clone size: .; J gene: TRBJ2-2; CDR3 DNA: TGTGCCAGCAGTTCGACAGGGAACACCGGGGAGCTGTTTTTT; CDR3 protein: CASSSTGNTGELFF
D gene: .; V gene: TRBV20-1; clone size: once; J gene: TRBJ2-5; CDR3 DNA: TGCAGCGCAGCGGAAGAGACCCAGTACTTC; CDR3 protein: CSAAEETQYF
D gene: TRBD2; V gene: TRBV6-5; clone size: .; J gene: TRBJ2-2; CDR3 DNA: TGTGCCAGCACTAGCGGGGGGAACACCGGGGAGCTGTTTTTT; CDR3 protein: CASTSGGNTGELFF
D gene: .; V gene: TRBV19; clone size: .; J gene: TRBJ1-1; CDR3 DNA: TGTGCCAGTACCGGAATCAGGGCCTTGGGCACTGAAGCTTTCTTT; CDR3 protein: CASTGIRALGTEAFF
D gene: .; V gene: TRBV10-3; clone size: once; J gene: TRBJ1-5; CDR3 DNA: TGTGCCATCAGTGAGTCCGGCAGGGGCTACCAGCATTTT; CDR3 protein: CAISESGRGYQHF
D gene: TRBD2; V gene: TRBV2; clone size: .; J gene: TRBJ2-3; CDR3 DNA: TGTGCCAGCCGGATCCTTAGCGGGGGGAACACAGATACGCAGTATTTT; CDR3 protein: CASRILSGGNTDTQYF